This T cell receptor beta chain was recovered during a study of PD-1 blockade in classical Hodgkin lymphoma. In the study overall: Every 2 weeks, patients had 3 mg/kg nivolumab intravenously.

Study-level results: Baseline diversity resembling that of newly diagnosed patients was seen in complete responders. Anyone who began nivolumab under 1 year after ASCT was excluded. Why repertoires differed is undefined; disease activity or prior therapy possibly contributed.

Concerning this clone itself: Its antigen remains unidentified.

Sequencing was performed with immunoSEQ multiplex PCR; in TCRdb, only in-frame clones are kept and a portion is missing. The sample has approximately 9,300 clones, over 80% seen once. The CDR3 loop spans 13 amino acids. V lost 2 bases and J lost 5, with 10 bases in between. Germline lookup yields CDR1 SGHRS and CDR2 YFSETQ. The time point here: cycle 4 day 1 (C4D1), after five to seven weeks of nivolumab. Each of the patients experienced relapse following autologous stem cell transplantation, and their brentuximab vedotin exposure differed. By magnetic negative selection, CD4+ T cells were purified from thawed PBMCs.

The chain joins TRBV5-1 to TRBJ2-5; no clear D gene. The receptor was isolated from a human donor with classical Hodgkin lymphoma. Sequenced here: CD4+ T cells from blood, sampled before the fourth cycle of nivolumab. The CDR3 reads CASSLGNRETQYF. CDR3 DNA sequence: TGCGCCAGCAGCTTAGGGAATCGGGAGACCCAGTACTTC.